These 20 T cell receptor beta chains originate from one sample sequenced in a study of T-cell reconstitution after alpha-beta-depleted transplantation in children. TCRbeta library construction was performed incorporating unique molecular identifiers. Each CDR3 protein gets one entry after TCRdb re-called the PCR reads with MiXCR. The sample has approximately 190,000 distinct CDR3 sequences; 6.3% are singletons. Sequencing was performed on PBMCs, taken before TCRalphabeta/CD19-depleted stem cell transplant. The source is a girl in the first two years of life with combined immunodeficiency, due to receive a stem cell transplant.

This clonotype came up a few times. The genes are TRBV29-1 and TRBJ2-5; D is uncertain. The CDR3 consists of 15 residues. V lost 2 bases and J lost 1, with 14 bases in between. Germline V gene data show CDR1 as SQVTM and CDR2 as ANQGSEA. The CDR3 coding sequence is TGCAGCGTTGAAACAAACCCAGTAACCCAAGAGACCCAGTACTTC. Protein product: CSVETNPVTQETQYF. The full variable domain, completed using reference TRBV29-1 and TRBJ2-5, is SAVISQKPSRDICQRGTSLTIQCQVDSQVTMMFWYRQQPGQSLTLIATANQGSEATYESGFVIDKFPISRPNLTFSTLTVSNMSPEDSSIYLCSVETNPVTQETQYFGPGTRLLVL.

This chain uses TRBV11-3 with TRBJ2-1, with TRBD2 matching 10 bases. V lost 3 bases, J lost 2 bases, and 1 base stayed unmatched. Germline CDR1 SGHNT, CDR2 YENEEA. The length of the CDR3 is 15 residues. The CDR3 sequence is CASSFLAGAYNEQFF. The CDR3 DNA sequence: TGTGCCAGCAGCTTTCTAGCGGGGGCCTACAATGAGCAGTTCTTC.

This clonotype was seen at least ten times. The chain couples TRBV7-9 to TRBJ2-2; possible D gene TRBD2, 5 bases. Germline V lookup: CDR1 SEHNR, CDR2 FQNEAQ (reference sequence). V lost 3 bases and J 0 bases, leaving 8 bases between the germline ends. The CDR3 is 15 amino acids. For the CDR3, the DNA is TGTGCCAGCAGCTTCAAACTAGCGAACACCGGGGAGCTGTTTTTT. It encodes CASSFKLANTGELFF.

In its sample, this clonotype was seen many times. This chain uses TRBV2 with TRBJ2-3; unclear D gene. This CDR3 spans 16 amino acids. Trimming removed 2 bases from V and 0 bases from J, with 12 bases in between. CDR1 SNHLY and CDR2 FYNNEI come from the germline V gene. CDR3 DNA: TGTGCCAGCAGTGAATATGGCGAGTTTAGCACAGATACGCAGTATTTT. It translates to CASSEYGEFSTDTQYF. Full variable domain (missing parts from reference TRBV2 and TRBJ2-3): EPEVTQTPSHQVTQMGQEVILRCVPISNHLYFYWYRQILGQKVEFLVSFYNNEISEKSEIFDDQFSVERPDGSNFTLKIRSTKLEDSAMYFCASSEYGEFSTDTQYFGPGTRLTVL.

This clonotype was found many times. This chain connects TRBV15 to TRBJ2-7; 9 bases agree with TRBD1. This CDR3 region has 18 residues. CDR1 LNHNV and CDR2 YYDKDF come from the germline V gene (reference sequence). The V gene end was trimmed by 2 bases and the J gene end by 3 bases; junction bases not matched to a gene: 14. For the CDR3, the DNA is TGTGCCACCAGCAGACAGGACAGGGGACGTCCACTTTACTACGAGCAGTACTTC. Translating it yields CATSRQDRGRPLYYEQYF.

At least ten counts were recorded for this clonotype. The gene calls are TRBV6-2 or TRBV6-3 and TRBJ2-3; D unclear. CDR3 length equals 12 residues. Germline V lookup: CDR1 MNHEY, CDR2 SVGEGT. The V end lost 2 bases, the J end lost 5 bases, and 5 bases lay between the germline ends. The CDR3 here is CASSYRVDTQYF. The CDR3 DNA is TGTGCCAGCAGTTACAGGGTAGATACGCAGTATTTT.

This clonotype was detected many times. V usage is TRBV29-1 and J usage is TRBJ2-3; 9 nucleotides match TRBD2. Germline CDR1 SQVTM, CDR2 ANQGSEA. V was clipped by 0 bases and J by 5 bases; unmatched bases: 9. This CDR3 comprises 16 residues. CDR3 nucleotide sequence: TGCAGCGTTGAAGATCTTCGGGCGGGAGGGGGAGATACGCAGTATTTT. Amino acids: CSVEDLRAGGGDTQYF.

This clonotype came up many times. This sequence joins TRBV9 and TRBJ2-7, with TRBD2 matching over 12 bases. The germline V gene encodes CDR1 SGDLS and CDR2 YYNGEE. The CDR3 sequence is 21 residues long. Trimming at V came to 0 bases and at J to 0 bases, leaving 16 bases not matched to a gene. This chain's CDR3 is CASSVDQCGLAGSSVSYEQYF. The CDR3 coding sequence is TGTGCCAGCAGCGTAGACCAGTGTGGACTAGCGGGATCTTCGGTCTCCTACGAGCAGTACTTC. The full variable domain, in which reference TRBV9 and TRBJ2-7 provide the parts outside the CDR3, is DSGVTQTPKHLITATGQRVTLRCSPRSGDLSVYWYQQSLDQGLQFLIQYYNGEERAKGNILERFSAQQFPDLHSELNLSSLELGDSALYFCASSVDQCGLAGSSVSYEQYFGPGTRLTVT.

This clonotype has a count of ten or more. The rearrangement uses TRBV7-2 and TRBJ2-1; D unresolved. The V and J ends lost 0 bases and 5 bases respectively, with 17 bases between them. The CDR3 sequence is 17 residues long. CDR1 and CDR2 (germline): SGHTA, FQGNSA. The CDR3 nucleotides are TGTGCCAGCAGCTTAGCCGCCCCCCCAATCCTGAACAATGAGCAGTTCTTC. Protein sequence: CASSLAAPPILNNEQFF.

This clonotype was found many times. The chain uses TRBV10-3 and TRBJ1-5, with D uncertain. Germline values: CDR1 ENHRY, CDR2 SYGVKD. The V and J ends lost 3 bases and 1 base respectively, with 10 bases between them. CDR3 size: 15 residues. The CDR3 nucleotides read TGTGCCATCAGTGAATCACCGGGGAGCAATCAGCCCCAGCATTTT. This translates into CAISESPGSNQPQHF.

Ten or more counts support this clonotype. This chain links TRBV12-3 or TRBV12-4 with TRBJ1-5; possible D gene TRBD1, 6 bases. Trimming took 2 bases from V and 7 from J, leaving 15 bases between them. The CDR3 sequence is 15 residues long. CDR3 coding DNA: TGTGCCAGCAGTTTACGCAGGGGAGTGGTGCAGCCCCAGCATTTT. It codes for CASSLRRGVVQPQHF.

This clonotype was found many times. The genes are TRBV7-9 and TRBJ2-5, with TRBD2 as a possible D gene (6 bases). The germline V gene encodes CDR1 SEHNR and CDR2 FQNEAQ (reference sequence). V lost 5 bases to trimming and J lost 7 bases, with 14 bases between them. The CDR3 contains 13 residues. CDR3 residues: CASSPVNSGTQYF. CDR3 bases: TGTGCCAGCAGCCCGGTGAATAGCGGGACCCAGTACTTC.

The V and J genes are TRBV6-5 and TRBJ1-2, with D possibly being TRBD1 (5 bases). V was trimmed by 2 bases and J by 4 bases, leaving 8 bases between them. Germline-derived CDR1 and CDR2 are MNHEY and SVGAGI. The CDR3 totals 13 residues. CDR3: CASSYGGTYGYTF. CDR3 coding DNA: TGTGCCAGCAGTTACGGGGGGACCTATGGCTACACCTTC.

This clonotype has just a few counts. The CDR3: CSARETGFYEQYF. CDR3 coding DNA: TGCAGTGCTAGAGAAACAGGGTTCTACGAGCAGTACTTC. The chain uses TRBV20-1 and TRBJ2-7; TRBD1 might be the D (6 bases). V lost 0 bases and J 3 bases, leaving 9 bases between the germline ends. Germline assignment: CDR1 DFQATT and CDR2 SNEGSKA (reference sequence). This CDR3 has 13 amino acids.

This clonotype was picked up a small number of times. The chain recombines TRBV11-2 with TRBJ2-7, with 9 bases matching TRBD1. With V trimmed by 4 bases and J by 2 bases, 15 bases remained unmatched. CDR3 size: 18 residues. Germline V gene lookup returns CDR1 SGHAT and CDR2 FQNNGV. CDR3 coding DNA: TGTGCCAGCAGCTGGGATGGAGGTACAGGGGGCACCACCTACGAGCAGTACTTC. Translated, it gives CASSWDGGTGGTTYEQYF.

This clonotype came up many times. The chain has TRBV28 and TRBJ2-1; 7 bases agree with TRBD1. From germline, CDR1 is MDHEN and CDR2 SYDVKM. The CDR3 has 14 amino acids. V trimming: 2 bases; J trimming: 8 bases; junction bases outside the gene matches: 6. CDR3 sequence: CASSLGGQYDEQFF. For the CDR3, the DNA is TGTGCCAGCAGTTTAGGGGGACAGTACGATGAGCAGTTCTTC.

The sample holds many counts of this clonotype. In nucleotides, the CDR3 is TGCGCCAGCAACCTTAGTGGGGGTCGCGGCACAGATACGCAGTATTTT. The encoded protein is CASNLSGGRGTDTQYF. This chain uses TRBV4-1 with TRBJ2-3, with D possibly being TRBD1 or TRBD2 (5 bases each). The CDR3 is 16 amino acids. The germline V gene has CDR1 MGHRA and CDR2 YSYEKL. The ends were cut back, 7 bases at V and 1 base at J, with 18 bases in the middle.

As concerns this clonotype: A much larger clone differs by one base, so this may be a read error. Written as DNA, the CDR3 is TGTTGGGATAGGATTAGGTACGAGCTGTACTTC. Its protein product is CWDRIRYELYF. The V gene is TRBV6-5, the J gene TRBJ2-7; D unresolved. Germline V gene sequence: CDR1 MNHEY, CDR2 SVGAGI. This CDR3 has 11 amino acids.

This clonotype was counted many times. The gene calls are TRBV12-3 or TRBV12-4 and TRBJ2-1, with D hard to call. V shed 7 bases and J shed 0 bases, with 7 bases lying between them. This CDR3 contains 13 residues. CDR3 nucleotide sequence: TGTGCCAGCAACCCCAGCTCCTACAATGAGCAGTTCTTC. Protein sequence: CASNPSSYNEQFF.

This clonotype occurred many times. The V gene is TRBV12-3 or TRBV12-4, the J gene TRBJ2-2; 8 bases are a match to TRBD1. This CDR3 contains 18 residues. Trimming at V came to 6 bases and at J to 0 bases, leaving 12 bases not matched to a gene. For the CDR3, the DNA is TGTGCCAGCAGGGGGACAGGTCCACGGATCGCGAACACCGGGGAGCTGTTTTTT. Translated: CASRGTGPRIANTGELFF.